Listed below are T cell receptor beta chains from one sample, sequenced in a study of blood T cells in healthy people across ages. TCRdb re-called the 5' RACE reads through MiXCR, storing one row per CDR3 protein. The sample consists of hundreds of thousands of distinct CDR3 sequences, more than 20% of them appearing once. The sequenced sample was blood. The receptors stem from a man between 70 and 80 years old in good health. CDR3s include the opening cysteine and the closing phenylalanine or tryptophan. Each record gives: D gene, clone size, J gene, V gene, CDR3 protein, CDR3 DNA. D genes are given only for firm matches. Clone size is not always given. Where it is, it says once, few, many or a class for expanded clones.

d_call: TRBD2
clone_size: NA
j_call: TRBJ2-1
v_call: TRBV3-1
cdr3_aa: CASSQDILAGSGDEQFF
cdr3_nt: TGTGCCAGCAGCCAAGACATACTAGCGGGAAGCGGGGATGAGCAGTTCTTC

d_call: NA
clone_size: NA
j_call: TRBJ2-3
v_call: TRBV2
cdr3_aa: CASSVRVSDTQYF
cdr3_nt: TGTGCCAGCAGTGTCAGGGTGTCAGATACGCAGTATTTT

d_call: NA
clone_size: few
j_call: TRBJ2-3
v_call: TRBV4-1
cdr3_aa: CASSQGGNADTQYF
cdr3_nt: TGCGCCAGCAGCCAAGGGGGGAACGCAGATACGCAGTATTTT

d_call: NA
clone_size: NA
j_call: TRBJ2-2
v_call: TRBV12-3/TRBV12-4
cdr3_aa: CASSLSPYARPGELFF
cdr3_nt: TGTGCCAGCAGTTTAAGTCCCTATGCTAGGCCCGGGGAGCTGTTTTTT

d_call: TRBD2
clone_size: NA
j_call: TRBJ2-1
v_call: TRBV4-3
cdr3_aa: CASSQELVAGGWGQFF
cdr3_nt: TGCGCCAGCAGCCAAGAGCTAGTAGCGGGAGGGTGGGGGCAGTTCTTC

d_call: NA
clone_size: few
j_call: TRBJ2-1
v_call: TRBV20-1
cdr3_aa: CSALRDPEQFF
cdr3_nt: TGCAGTGCCCTTAGGGATCCTGAGCAGTTCTTC

d_call: TRBD2
clone_size: NA
j_call: TRBJ2-5
v_call: TRBV6-5
cdr3_aa: CASSPGLADEQYF
cdr3_nt: TGTGCCAGCAGCCCGGGACTAGCTGATGAGCAGTACTTC

d_call: NA
clone_size: NA
j_call: TRBJ1-3
v_call: TRBV9
cdr3_aa: CASSVEALETVSRNTIYF
cdr3_nt: TGTGCCAGCAGCGTAGAGGCGCTTGAGACAGTCTCTAGAAACACCATATATTTT

d_call: TRBD2
clone_size: NA
j_call: TRBJ2-2
v_call: TRBV6-6
cdr3_aa: CASRPSGGNTGELFF
cdr3_nt: TGTGCCAGCAGGCCGAGCGGGGGAAACACCGGGGAGCTGTTTTTT

d_call: NA
clone_size: NA
j_call: TRBJ1-4
v_call: TRBV7-9
cdr3_aa: CASSLMKGGTNEKLFF
cdr3_nt: TGTGCCAGCAGCTTAATGAAAGGGGGAACTAATGAAAAACTGTTTTTT

d_call: NA
clone_size: NA
j_call: TRBJ2-4
v_call: TRBV29-1
cdr3_aa: CSVVALAKNIQYF
cdr3_nt: TGCAGCGTTGTAGCTCTAGCCAAAAACATTCAGTACTTC

d_call: NA
clone_size: NA
j_call: TRBJ1-3
v_call: TRBV9
cdr3_aa: CASSAGRGVAGNTIYF
cdr3_nt: TGTGCCAGCAGCGCCGGACGGGGGGTCGCTGGAAACACCATATATTTT

d_call: NA
clone_size: few
j_call: TRBJ2-1
v_call: TRBV9
cdr3_aa: CASSVEGTLGNEQFF
cdr3_nt: TGTGCCAGCAGCGTAGAAGGAACACTGGGGAATGAGCAGTTCTTC

d_call: TRBD2
clone_size: NA
j_call: TRBJ2-5
v_call: TRBV7-9
cdr3_aa: CASSGGLAGHQETQYF
cdr3_nt: TGTGCCAGCAGCGGGGGACTAGCGGGGCACCAAGAGACCCAGTACTTC

d_call: NA
clone_size: few
j_call: TRBJ2-3
v_call: TRBV2
cdr3_aa: CASSEGGQGPTDTQYF
cdr3_nt: TGTGCCAGCAGTGAAGGGGGGCAGGGGCCCACAGATACGCAGTATTTT

d_call: NA
clone_size: few
j_call: TRBJ2-1
v_call: TRBV7-2
cdr3_aa: CASSAHYNEQFF
cdr3_nt: TGTGCCAGCAGCGCGCACTACAATGAGCAGTTCTTC

d_call: TRBD2
clone_size: few
j_call: TRBJ2-1
v_call: TRBV25-1
cdr3_aa: CASSEHSGGYNEQFF
cdr3_nt: TGTGCCAGCAGTGAACATAGCGGGGGTTACAATGAGCAGTTCTTC

d_call: NA
clone_size: NA
j_call: TRBJ2-2
v_call: TRBV7-8
cdr3_aa: CASSSPAATGELFF
cdr3_nt: TGTGCCAGCAGCTCCCCAGCGGCCACCGGGGAGCTGTTTTTT

d_call: NA
clone_size: NA
j_call: TRBJ2-4
v_call: TRBV27
cdr3_aa: CASSFHSGAKNIQYF
cdr3_nt: TGTGCCAGCAGTTTTCATAGCGGTGCCAAAAACATTCAGTACTTC

d_call: TRBD1
clone_size: many
j_call: TRBJ2-1
v_call: TRBV12-3/TRBV12-4
cdr3_aa: CASSPGQGNDNEQFF
cdr3_nt: TGTGCCAGCAGTCCGGGACAGGGGAATGACAATGAGCAGTTCTTC

d_call: NA
clone_size: few
j_call: TRBJ1-1
v_call: TRBV4-1
cdr3_aa: CASSQEWSSLREAFF
cdr3_nt: TGCGCCAGCAGCCAAGAATGGTCTTCATTGAGGGAAGCTTTCTTT

d_call: NA
clone_size: NA
j_call: TRBJ1-5
v_call: TRBV7-6
cdr3_aa: CASSSRAGSATDTQHF
cdr3_nt: TGTGCCAGCAGCTCGAGAGCGGGAAGCGCCACAGATACGCAGCATTTT

d_call: TRBD2
clone_size: few
j_call: TRBJ2-7
v_call: TRBV15
cdr3_aa: CATRLAGNYEQHF
cdr3_nt: TGTGCCACACGGCTAGCGGGTAACTACGAGCAGCACTTC

d_call: TRBD2
clone_size: few
j_call: TRBJ2-3
v_call: TRBV5-1
cdr3_aa: CASSLEGGGGADTQYF
cdr3_nt: TGCGCCAGCAGCTTGGAAGGCGGGGGAGGTGCGGATACGCAGTATTTT

d_call: NA
clone_size: NA
j_call: TRBJ2-2
v_call: TRBV29-1
cdr3_aa: CSVEGWDTGELFF
cdr3_nt: TGCAGCGTTGAGGGTTGGGACACCGGGGAGCTGTTTTTT

d_call: TRBD2
clone_size: NA
j_call: TRBJ2-2
v_call: TRBV19
cdr3_aa: CASSFGLAGAGGELFF
cdr3_nt: TGTGCCAGTAGTTTCGGACTAGCGGGAGCAGGCGGGGAGCTGTTTTTT

d_call: TRBD2
clone_size: NA
j_call: TRBJ2-3
v_call: TRBV2
cdr3_aa: CASRGGLAGEADTQYF
cdr3_nt: TGTGCCAGCAGAGGTGGACTAGCGGGAGAGGCAGATACGCAGTATTTT

d_call: NA
clone_size: NA
j_call: TRBJ1-1
v_call: TRBV5-4
cdr3_aa: CASTHNLNTEAFF
cdr3_nt: TGTGCCAGCACCCACAACCTGAACACTGAAGCTTTCTTT

d_call: NA
clone_size: few
j_call: TRBJ1-2
v_call: TRBV29-1
cdr3_aa: CSVEERGNYGYTF
cdr3_nt: TGCAGCGTTGAGGAGCGGGGCAACTATGGCTACACCTTC

d_call: TRBD1
clone_size: few
j_call: TRBJ2-5
v_call: TRBV7-2
cdr3_aa: CASSRGGQGETQYF
cdr3_nt: TGTGCCAGCAGCAGGGGGGGACAGGGGGAGACCCAGTACTTC

d_call: NA
clone_size: NA
j_call: TRBJ2-7
v_call: TRBV6-7
cdr3_aa: CASSSTGTAGTNTYEQYF
cdr3_nt: TGTGCCAGCAGTTCCACGGGGACGGCAGGGACGAACACCTACGAGCAGTACTTC

d_call: NA
clone_size: NA
j_call: TRBJ2-3
v_call: TRBV25-1
cdr3_aa: CASRRDGRASTDTQYF
cdr3_nt: TGTGCCAGCAGAAGAGACGGACGGGCTAGCACAGATACGCAGTATTTT

d_call: TRBD1
clone_size: few
j_call: TRBJ2-1
v_call: TRBV5-1
cdr3_aa: CASSLAGRGTLSSYNEQFF
cdr3_nt: TGCGCCAGCAGCTTGGCAGGCAGGGGGACCCTAAGCTCCTACAATGAGCAGTTCTTC

d_call: TRBD1
clone_size: NA
j_call: TRBJ2-1
v_call: TRBV6-6
cdr3_aa: CASSGDSHYNEQFF
cdr3_nt: TGTGCCAGCAGTGGGGACAGCCACTACAATGAGCAGTTCTTC

d_call: TRBD1
clone_size: few
j_call: TRBJ2-1
v_call: TRBV5-1
cdr3_aa: CASSLAPGQDNNEQFF
cdr3_nt: TGCGCCAGCAGCTTGGCACCGGGACAGGATAACAATGAGCAGTTCTTC

d_call: TRBD2
clone_size: NA
j_call: TRBJ2-1
v_call: TRBV29-1
cdr3_aa: CSVEGLAGYEQFF
cdr3_nt: TGCAGCGTTGAAGGACTAGCAGGCTATGAGCAGTTCTTC

d_call: NA
clone_size: NA
j_call: TRBJ2-2
v_call: TRBV20-1
cdr3_aa: CSTKSYTGELFF
cdr3_nt: TGCAGTACTAAATCCTACACCGGGGAGCTGTTTTTT

d_call: NA
clone_size: NA
j_call: TRBJ2-1
v_call: TRBV2
cdr3_aa: CASSVGGSPYNEQFF
cdr3_nt: TGTGCCAGCAGTGTCGGCGGGTCCCCCTACAATGAGCAGTTCTTC

d_call: NA
clone_size: few
j_call: TRBJ1-1
v_call: TRBV12-3/TRBV12-4
cdr3_aa: CASRRGTRAPNTEAFF
cdr3_nt: TGTGCCAGCAGGCGAGGGACAAGGGCTCCGAACACTGAAGCTTTCTTT

d_call: TRBD1
clone_size: NA
j_call: TRBJ2-7
v_call: TRBV14
cdr3_aa: CASSHGQGRHEQYF
cdr3_nt: TGTGCCAGCAGCCACGGACAGGGTAGGCACGAGCAGTACTTC

d_call: NA
clone_size: NA
j_call: TRBJ2-2
v_call: TRBV2
cdr3_aa: CASSDSGTNTGELFF
cdr3_nt: TGTGCCAGCAGTGATAGCGGAACGAACACCGGGGAGCTGTTTTTT

d_call: NA
clone_size: few
j_call: TRBJ2-7
v_call: TRBV29-1
cdr3_aa: CSVLDTSYEQYF
cdr3_nt: TGCAGCGTCTTGGACACCTCCTACGAGCAGTACTTC

d_call: NA
clone_size: few
j_call: TRBJ2-7
v_call: TRBV7-4
cdr3_aa: CASTLVWGGAPSYEQYF
cdr3_nt: TGTGCCAGCACCCTTGTCTGGGGGGGCGCCCCCTCCTACGAGCAGTACTTC

d_call: NA
clone_size: NA
j_call: TRBJ1-3
v_call: TRBV7-2
cdr3_aa: CASSLVGNSGNAIYF
cdr3_nt: TGTGCCAGCAGCTTAGTGGGGAACTCTGGAAACGCCATATATTTT

d_call: TRBD2
clone_size: NA
j_call: TRBJ2-7
v_call: TRBV4-3
cdr3_aa: CASSQDAGLAGTEQYF
cdr3_nt: TGCGCCAGCAGCCAAGATGCGGGACTAGCGGGAACCGAGCAGTACTTC

d_call: NA
clone_size: NA
j_call: TRBJ2-1
v_call: TRBV29-1
cdr3_aa: CSVEDPGRQTYDEQFF
cdr3_nt: TGCAGCGTTGAAGATCCGGGTAGACAAACCTACGATGAGCAGTTCTTC

d_call: TRBD2
clone_size: few
j_call: TRBJ2-1
v_call: TRBV2
cdr3_aa: CASSPRGTSTYNEQFF
cdr3_nt: TGTGCCAGCAGCCCGAGAGGGACTAGCACGTACAATGAGCAGTTCTTC

d_call: NA
clone_size: many
j_call: TRBJ2-2
v_call: TRBV9
cdr3_aa: CASSVASFGGTGELFF
cdr3_nt: TGTGCCAGCAGCGTAGCTTCGTTCGGGGGCACCGGGGAGCTGTTTTTT